Each of the 2 T cell receptor beta chains below was sequenced from the same sample in a study of T cell repertoires in cytomegalovirus infection. TCRdb independently ran MiXCR on the reads; one entry per CDR3 protein. The repertoire holds about 740,000 distinct CDR3 sequences, with less than 40% as singletons. Sequencing was carried out using PBMCs. These receptors were obtained from a human donor in good health (CMV status not recorded). Some clones in this sample may be carry-over from other donors' samples.

This clonotype was counted between two and nine times. J is TRBJ1-2 and V is TRBV5-6, with D maybe TRBD1 (6 bases). CDR1 and CDR2 (germline): SGHDT, YYEEEE. This CDR3 contains 16 residues. The V gene lost 3 bases and the J gene lost 4 bases, with 19 bases spanning the gap. CDR3: CASSWNRDKPIYGYTF. The DNA of the CDR3 is TGTGCCAGCAGCTGGAACCGGGACAAACCTATCTATGGCTACACCTTC.

The chain is built from TRBV12-3 or TRBV12-4 and TRBJ2-3, with D possibly TRBD2 on 6 matching bases. The CDR3 loop spans 18 amino acids. Trimming cost V 5 bases and J 0 bases, with 21 bases left between them. The chain's CDR3 is CASSGWTTPTFSTDTQYF. DNA of the CDR3: TGTGCCAGCAGTGGATGGACTACCCCGACATTTAGCACAGATACGCAGTATTTT.